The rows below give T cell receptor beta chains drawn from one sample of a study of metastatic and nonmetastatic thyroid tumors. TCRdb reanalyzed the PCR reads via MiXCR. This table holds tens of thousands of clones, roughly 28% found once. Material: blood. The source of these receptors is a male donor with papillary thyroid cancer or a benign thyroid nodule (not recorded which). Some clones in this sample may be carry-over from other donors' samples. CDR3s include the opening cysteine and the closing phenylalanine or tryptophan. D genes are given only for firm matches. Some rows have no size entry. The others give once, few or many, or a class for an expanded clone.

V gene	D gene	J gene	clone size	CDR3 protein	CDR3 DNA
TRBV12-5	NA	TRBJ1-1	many	CASAPAGATEAFF	TGTGCTAGTGCTCCAGCGGGGGCCACTGAAGCTTTCTTT
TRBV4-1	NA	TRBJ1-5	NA	CASSQELIVGQRSNQPQHF	TGCGCCAGCAGCCAAGAGTTAATAGTGGGGCAACGGAGCAATCAGCCCCAGCATTTT
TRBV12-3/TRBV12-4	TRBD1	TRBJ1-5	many	CASSPDVRGTHQPQHF	TGTGCCAGCAGCCCAGACGTCAGGGGGACGCATCAGCCCCAGCATTTT
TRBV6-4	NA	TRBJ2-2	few	CASSDSFNTGELFF	TGTGCCAGCAGTGACTCGTTTAACACCGGGGAGCTGTTTTTT
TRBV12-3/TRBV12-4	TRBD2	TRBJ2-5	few	CASNPGRGVETQYF	TGTGCCAGCAACCCTGGGCGGGGGGTAGAGACCCAGTACTTC
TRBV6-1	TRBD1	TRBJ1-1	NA	CASSTYRGRNTEAFF	TGTGCCAGCAGTACATACAGGGGGCGGAACACTGAAGCTTTCTTT
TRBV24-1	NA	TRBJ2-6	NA	CATSDSGRFSGANVLTF	TGTGCCACCAGTGATTCCGGACGATTCTCTGGGGCCAACGTCCTGACTTTC
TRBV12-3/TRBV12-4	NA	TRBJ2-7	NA	CASSFGTYEQYF	TGTGCCAGCAGTTTTGGGACCTACGAGCAGTACTTC
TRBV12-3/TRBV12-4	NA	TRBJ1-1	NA	CASSWQNTEAFF	TGTGCCAGCAGTTGGCAGAACACTGAAGCTTTCTTT
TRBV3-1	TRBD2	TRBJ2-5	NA	CASSQGTSGRRRETQYF	TGTGCCAGCAGCCAGGGGACTAGCGGGAGGAGGCGAGAGACCCAGTACTTC
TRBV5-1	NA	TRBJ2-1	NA	CASSLGRGVDEQFF	TGCGCCAGCAGCTTGGGCAGGGGAGTGGATGAGCAGTTCTTC
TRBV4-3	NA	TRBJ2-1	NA	CASSQDLVGDIYNEQFF	TGCGCCAGCAGCCAAGATTTGGTTGGGGACATCTACAATGAGCAGTTCTTC
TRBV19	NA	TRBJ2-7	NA	CASSSDPMSSYEQYF	TGTGCCAGTTCTAGCGACCCCATGAGCTCCTACGAGCAGTACTTC
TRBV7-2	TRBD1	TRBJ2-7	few	CASSQTGVGKYF	TGTGCCAGCAGCCAAACAGGGGTGGGAAAGTACTTC
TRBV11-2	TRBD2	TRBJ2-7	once	CASSLDWVEPSGVSYEQYF	TGTGCCAGCAGCTTAGATTGGGTTGAGCCTAGCGGAGTCTCCTACGAGCAGTACTTC
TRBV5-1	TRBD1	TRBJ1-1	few	CASSYRGRDEAFF	TGCGCCAGCAGCTACAGGGGGCGCGATGAAGCTTTCTTT
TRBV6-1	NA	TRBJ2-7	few	CASSDNRYEQYF	TGTGCCAGCAGTGACAACAGATACGAGCAGTACTTC
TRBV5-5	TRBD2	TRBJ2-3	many	CASSWGGFLTDTQYF	TGTGCCAGCAGCTGGGGGGGGTTTCTGACAGATACGCAGTATTTT
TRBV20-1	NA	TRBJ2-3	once	CSARDAGTPRADTQYF	TGCAGTGCTAGAGATGCGGGGACCCCCAGGGCAGATACGCAGTATTTT
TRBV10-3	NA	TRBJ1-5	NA	CAIGTGDSNQPQHF	TGTGCCATCGGAACAGGCGATAGCAATCAGCCCCAGCATTTT
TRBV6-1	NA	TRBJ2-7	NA	CAISEEPPTYEQYF	TGTGCCATCTCAGAGGAGCCACCAACCTACGAGCAGTACTTC
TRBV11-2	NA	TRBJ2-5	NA	CASSLSSRGPETQYF	TGTGCCAGCAGCTTAAGTTCGAGGGGACCAGAGACCCAGTACTTC
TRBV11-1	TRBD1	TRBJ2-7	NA	CASSLRGDRGIYEQYF	TGTGCCAGCAGCCTCCGAGGGGACAGAGGTATCTACGAGCAGTACTTC
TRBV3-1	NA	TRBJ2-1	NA	CASSRGATNEQFF	TGTGCCAGCAGCCGGGGGGCGACAAATGAGCAGTTCTTC
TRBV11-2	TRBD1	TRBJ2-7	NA	CASSLRGQGRTEQYF	TGTGCCAGCAGCTTACGGGGACAGGGAAGGACTGAGCAGTACTTC
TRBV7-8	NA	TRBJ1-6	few	CASSLEGSPLHF	TGTGCCAGCAGCTTAGAGGGCTCACCCCTCCACTTT
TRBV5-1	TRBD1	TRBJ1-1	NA	CASSFRGNNEDFF	TGCGCCAGCAGCTTCAGGGGGAACAATGAAGATTTCTTT
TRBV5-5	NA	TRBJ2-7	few	CASTPWTGSYEQYF	TGTGCCAGCACCCCTTGGACTGGTTCCTACGAGCAGTACTTC
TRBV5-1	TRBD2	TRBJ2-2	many	CASSLGSGGTGELFF	TGCGCCAGCAGCTTGGGGTCGGGGGGCACCGGGGAGCTGTTTTTT
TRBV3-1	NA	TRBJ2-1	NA	CASSPQRATYNEQFF	TGTGCCAGCAGCCCGCAGCGGGCCACCTACAATGAGCAGTTCTTC
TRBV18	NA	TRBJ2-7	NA	CASSPPGRSHEQYF	TGTGCCAGCTCACCACCGGGGCGCAGCCACGAGCAGTACTTC
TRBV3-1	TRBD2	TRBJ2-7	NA	CASSAASGADYEQYF	TGTGCCAGCAGCGCAGCTAGCGGAGCGGACTACGAGCAGTACTTC
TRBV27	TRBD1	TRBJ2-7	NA	CASSFFGTGISYEQYF	TGTGCCAGCAGTTTTTTCGGGACAGGGATCTCCTACGAGCAGTACTTC
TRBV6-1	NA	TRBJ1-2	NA	CASSEEGRSYGYTF	TGTGCCAGCAGTGAAGAGGGACGGTCCTATGGCTACACCTTC
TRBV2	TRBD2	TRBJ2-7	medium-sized	CASSGGLAGSYEQYF	TGTGCCAGCAGTGGGGGTCTAGCGGGCTCCTACGAGCAGTACTTC
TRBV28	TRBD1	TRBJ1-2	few	CASTDRAGGYTF	TGTGCCAGCACCGACAGGGCTGGTGGCTACACCTTC
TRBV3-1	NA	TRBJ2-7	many	CASSQGFGTYEQYF	TGTGCCAGCAGCCAAGGGTTTGGGACCTACGAGCAGTACTTC
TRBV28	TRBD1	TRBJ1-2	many	CASSTNRDRKAYGYTF	TGTGCCAGCAGTACCAACCGGGACAGAAAAGCCTATGGCTACACCTTC
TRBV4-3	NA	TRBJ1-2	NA	CASSQDSGNYGYTF	TGCGCCAGCAGCCAAGATTCAGGGAACTATGGCTACACCTTC
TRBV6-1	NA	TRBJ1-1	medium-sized	CASTGTMNTEAFF	TGTGCCAGCACGGGGACCATGAACACTGAAGCTTTCTTT
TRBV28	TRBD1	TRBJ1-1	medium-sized	CASETGGSDTEAFF	TGTGCCAGCGAAACAGGGGGCTCGGACACTGAAGCTTTCTTT
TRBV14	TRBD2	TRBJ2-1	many	CASSPRDYHNEQFF	TGTGCCAGCAGCCCTCGGGACTACCACAATGAGCAGTTCTTC
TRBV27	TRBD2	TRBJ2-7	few	CASSLAGVNGEYEQYF	TGTGCCAGCAGTCTAGCGGGAGTAAATGGAGAGTACGAGCAGTACTTC
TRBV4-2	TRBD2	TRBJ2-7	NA	CASSQGTSGPLTEQYF	TGTGCCAGCAGCCAGGGGACTAGCGGCCCTTTGACCGAGCAGTACTTC
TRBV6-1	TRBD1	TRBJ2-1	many	CASSSPDRGNEQFF	TGTGCCAGCAGTTCACCGGACAGGGGCAATGAGCAGTTCTTC
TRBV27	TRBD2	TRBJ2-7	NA	CASRPTGTMVYEQYF	TGTGCCAGCAGGCCCACCGGGACTATGGTATACGAGCAGTACTTC
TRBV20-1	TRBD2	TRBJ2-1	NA	CSARDFKGLALVNEQFF	TGCAGTGCTAGAGATTTTAAGGGACTAGCACTCGTAAATGAGCAGTTCTTC